This TCR beta chain was recorded in a study of radiation and T cells in renal cell carcinoma. Points from the study as a whole: Top tumor clonotypes rose in blood 2 weeks post-radiation, then contracted.

Described time point: blood 4 weeks post-SBRT, at nephrectomy. Treatment of the sample: 15 Gy SBRT to primary tumor, nephrectomy 4 weeks later. Nephrectomy followed 15 Gy stereotactic body radiation by 4 weeks. The patient's renal cell carcinoma had clear cell pathology. Libraries were prepared by immunoSEQ multiplex PCR; TCRdb keeps only in-frame clonotypes and omits some of them. The sample shows about 86,000 clones, approximately 80% of them seen only once. Deletions cut 1 base from V and 5 bases from J, with 18 bases between. The CDR3 is made up of 16 amino acids. CDR1 and CDR2 from the germline V gene are SGHVS and FNYEAQ. This clone was counted a single time. Its target is not known.

The TCR comes from a man in his fifties with renal cell carcinoma. Specimen: blood, collected from a patient whose treatment included radiotherapy and nephrectomy. The chain uses TRBV7-6 and TRBJ2-7; D might be TRBD2 (5 bases). CDR3 protein: CASSLGAGITYNEQYF. The CDR3 nucleotides read TGTGCCAGCAGCTTAGGAGCCGGGATTACATATAACGAGCAGTACTTC.